The 14 T cell receptor beta chains in this list originate from one sample, sequenced in a study of blood T cell repertoires in COVID-19. Only in-frame clones appear in the TCRdb table, and some are missing; sequencing was by immunoSEQ multiplex PCR. In the table there are approximately 330,000 clones, roughly 85% of which are singletons. The sequenced sample consisted of PBMCs or T cells enriched from blood (not recorded which). The receptors shown here come from a woman in her thirties or forties with acute COVID-19.

The chain uses TRBV25-1 and TRBJ2-7; 14 bases are a match to TRBD2. CDR3 length equals 15 residues. Germline V gene data show CDR1 as MGHDK and CDR2 as SYGVNS. V gave up 4 bases and J gave up 9 bases; unmatched junction bases: 8. The CDR3 region has the DNA TGTGCCAGCAGTGCACCGGGACTAGCGGGAGCCCGGCAGTACTTC. Its protein product is CASSAPGLAGARQYF.

The V call is TRBV7-2, the J call TRBJ2-1; D not resolved. The V end lost 5 bases, the J end lost 6 bases, and 11 bases lay between the germline ends. The germline gives CDR1 SGHTA, CDR2 FQGNSA. This CDR3 is 13 amino acids long. CDR3 in amino acids: CASSLGTLNEQFF. In DNA, the CDR3 is TGTGCCAGCAGCCTCGGTACCCTCAATGAGCAGTTCTTC.

The rearrangement links TRBV15 to TRBJ2-4; TRBD1 is a possible D gene (7 bases). The CDR3 covers 21 residues. The V end lost 0 bases, the J end lost 0 bases, and 24 bases lay between the germline ends. Per the germline V gene, CDR1 is LNHNV and CDR2 is YYDKDF (reference sequence). CDR3 sequence (DNA): TGTGCCACCAGCAGAGAAAGAGAGAGGGGGCGTCAGGGAGGAGCCAAAAACATTCAGTACTTC. This gives the protein CATSRERERGRQGGAKNIQYF. The variable domain in full, with the rest retrieved from reference TRBV15 and TRBJ2-4, is DAMVIQNPRYQVTQFGKPVTLSCSQTLNHNVMYWYQQKSSQAPKLLFHYYDKDFNNEADTPDNFQSRRPNTSFCFLDIRSPGLGDTAMYLCATSRERERGRQGGAKNIQYFGAGTRLSVL.

This clone was counted between two and nine times. V is TRBV2 and J is TRBJ1-6; perhaps TRBD1 as D (6 bases). Germline CDR1 SNHLY, CDR2 FYNNEI. CDR3 length: 16 residues. The germline V and J ends were trimmed by 5 bases and 0 bases, with 11 bases remaining between them. CDR3 bases: TGTGCCAGCAGTCAAGAACAGGGCTCCTATAATTCACCCCTCCACTTT. This translates into CASSQEQGSYNSPLHF.

The V gene is TRBV28, the J gene TRBJ1-2; 8 bases agree with TRBD1. The CDR3 is made up of 14 amino acids. V lost 6 bases and J lost 2; bases outside the gene matches: 5. Germline-derived CDR1 and CDR2 are MDHEN and SYDVKM. This CDR3 reads CASRLNRGNYGYTF. Here the CDR3 DNA reads TGTGCCAGCAGATTAAACAGGGGGAACTATGGCTACACCTTC.

The chain couples TRBV25-1 to TRBJ1-2, with a weak D call TRBD1 (6 bases). The CDR3 runs to 15 residues. Trimming pared 2 bases from V and 3 bases from J, leaving 13 bases between. Germline assignment: CDR1 MGHDK and CDR2 SYGVNS. CDR3 coding DNA: TGTGCCAGCAGTGAAGCGGGGGGCATGGACTATGGCTACACCTTC. The encoded protein is CASSEAGGMDYGYTF.

The gene calls are TRBV4-3 and TRBJ1-2; 10 nucleotides agree with TRBD1. In germline, CDR1 is LGHNA, CDR2 YSLEER. After removal of 0 bases from V and 5 bases from J, the junction contained 6 bases not matched to a gene. This CDR3 has 16 amino acids. The CDR3 protein is CASSQDGTGVWYGYTF. The CDR3 bases are TGCGCCAGCAGCCAAGACGGGACAGGGGTATGGTATGGCTACACCTTC.

This rearrangement joins TRBV25-1 to TRBJ2-1; D is unresolved. This CDR3 spans 14 amino acids. The ends were cut back, 1 base at V and 4 bases at J, with 8 bases in the middle. Looked up from germline, CDR1 is MGHDK and CDR2 is SYGVNS. DNA for the CDR3: TGTGCCAGCAGTGAATCGCCGGTTTACAATGAGCAGTTCTTC. Its translation is CASSESPVYNEQFF.

This rearrangement joins TRBV28 to TRBJ2-7; a possible D gene is TRBD1 (5 bases). Trimming shortened V by 4 bases and J by 2 bases, and 18 bases separated the two germline ends. Germline V lookup: CDR1 MDHEN, CDR2 SYDVKM. This CDR3 has 16 residues. The CDR3: CASSSSSQGRAYEQYF. The CDR3 nucleotides read TGTGCCAGCAGTTCCTCTTCGCAGGGAAGGGCCTACGAGCAGTACTTC.

This clone has just a few counts. V and J are TRBV7-9 and TRBJ1-2; D call uncertain. This CDR3 is 13 amino acids long. Germline assignment: CDR1 SEHNR and CDR2 FQNEAQ (reference sequence). Trimming took off 5 bases at V and 8 bases at J, with 15 bases between the two ends. The CDR3 DNA is TGTGCCAGCAGCCCTCTTTACCCGAGCGGCTACACCTTC. This gives the protein CASSPLYPSGYTF.

The chain employs TRBV3-1 (or the pseudogene TRBV3-2) and TRBJ2-7, with TRBD1 matching 7 bases. The V segment lost 4 bases and the J segment 7 bases; nucleotides outside the gene matches: 7. The CDR3 loop spans 13 amino acids. Germline V gene data show CDR1 as LGHDT and CDR2 as YNNKEL (reference sequence). CDR3 bases: TGTGCCAGCAGCCTGAGGGACAGCTGGGAGCAGTACTTC. This encodes CASSLRDSWEQYF.

V gene TRBV6-2 or TRBV6-3 combines with J gene TRBJ1-6, with D uncertain. In germline, CDR1 is MNHEY, CDR2 SVGEGT. V lost 6 bases and J 0 bases, leaving 12 bases between the germline ends. The CDR3 extends over 16 amino acids. For the CDR3, the DNA is TGTGCCAGCAGCCGGACGGGAAGCTCCTATAATTCACCCCTCCACTTT. Its translation is CASSRTGSSYNSPLHF.

The V gene is TRBV9, the J gene TRBJ2-2; no clear D gene. The CDR3 loop spans 16 amino acids. CDR1 is SGDLS, CDR2 YYNGEE, per germline. Trimming took off 1 base at V and 6 bases at J, with 16 bases between the two ends. The CDR3 is CASSVYPQLLSGELFF. The DNA of the CDR3 is TGTGCCAGCAGCGTATATCCCCAACTTTTGTCCGGGGAGCTGTTTTTT.

The J gene is TRBJ1-2, the V gene TRBV27; D might be TRBD1 (5 bases). The germline V and J ends were trimmed by 1 base and 8 bases, with 11 bases remaining between them. Per the germline V gene, CDR1 is MNHEY and CDR2 is SMNVEV (reference sequence). The CDR3 has 13 residues. The CDR3 region is CASSLYKGIGYTF. CDR3 nucleotides: TGTGCCAGCAGTTTATACAAGGGGATCGGCTACACCTTC.